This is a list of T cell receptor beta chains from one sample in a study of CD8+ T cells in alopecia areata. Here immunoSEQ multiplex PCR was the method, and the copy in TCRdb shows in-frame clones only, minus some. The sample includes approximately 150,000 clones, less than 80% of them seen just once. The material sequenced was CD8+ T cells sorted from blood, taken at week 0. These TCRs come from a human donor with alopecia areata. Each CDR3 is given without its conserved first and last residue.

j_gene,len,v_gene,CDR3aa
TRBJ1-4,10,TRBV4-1,ASSQDGKKLF
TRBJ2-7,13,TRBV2,ASSDPGELVGEQY
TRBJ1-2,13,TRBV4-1,ASSQNIGGSYGYT
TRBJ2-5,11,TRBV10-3,AISEGGGETQY
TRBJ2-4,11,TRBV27,ASSLGGRNIQY
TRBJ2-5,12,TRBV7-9,ASSSLPSRETQY
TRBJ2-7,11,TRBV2,ASFTDDSYEQY
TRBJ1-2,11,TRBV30,AWISQDHYGYT
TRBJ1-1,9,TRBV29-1,SVEGAGEAF
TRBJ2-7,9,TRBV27,ASSAGREQY
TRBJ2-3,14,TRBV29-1,SVDEDRLSSTDTQY
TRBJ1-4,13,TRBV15,ATSRDTSGGEKLF
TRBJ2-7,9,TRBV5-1,ASSSGEEQY
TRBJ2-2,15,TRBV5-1,ASSSPLSGGAAGELF
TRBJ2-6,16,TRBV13,ASSLSQGSSSGANVLT
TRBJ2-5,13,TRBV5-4,ASSLATDRREAQY
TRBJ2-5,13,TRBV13,ASSQGDRGGETQY
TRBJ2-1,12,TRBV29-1,SVDGTGGWNEQF
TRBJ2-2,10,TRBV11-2,ASSLSLGELF
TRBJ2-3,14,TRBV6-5,ASSYSGGGRTDTQY
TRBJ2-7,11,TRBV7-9,ASSLSRGREQY
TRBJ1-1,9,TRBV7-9,ASVSATEAF
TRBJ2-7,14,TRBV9,ASSVEQGVKPYEQY
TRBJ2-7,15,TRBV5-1,ASSLRSLAGGFYEQY
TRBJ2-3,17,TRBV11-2,ASSPLSLLGTKNTDTQY
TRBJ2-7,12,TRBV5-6,ASSYDRADYEQY
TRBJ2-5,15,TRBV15,ATSRDESKGTEETQY
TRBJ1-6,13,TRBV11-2,ASRDLQGNNSPLH